Listed here are 26 T cell receptor beta chains from one sample, sequenced in a study of blood T cell repertoires in COVID-19. Sequencing was performed with immunoSEQ multiplex PCR; in TCRdb, only in-frame clones are kept and a portion is missing. The table shows 150,000 to 200,000 clones, with around 83% occurring only once. Material for sequencing was peripheral blood. These receptor sequences come from a woman in her 70s with COVID-19, enrolled during active disease.

The rearrangement uses TRBV5-1 and TRBJ2-7; 7 bases agree with TRBD2. The CDR3 covers 15 residues. Unmatched junction bases numbered 7, after V lost 0 bases and J lost 4 bases. The germline gives CDR1 SGHRS, CDR2 YFSETQ. The CDR3 sequence is CASSLAAGESYEQYF. The CDR3 DNA sequence: TGCGCCAGCAGCTTGGCCGCGGGAGAAAGTTACGAGCAGTACTTC. Variable domain in full (rest from reference TRBV5-1 and TRBJ2-7): KAGVTQTPRYLIKTRGQQVTLSCSPISGHRSVSWYQQTPGQGLQFLFEYFSETQRNKGNFPGRFSGRQFSNSRSEMNVSTLELGDSALYLCASSLAAGESYEQYFGPGTRLTVT.

This sequence joins TRBV28 and TRBJ2-7, with D possibly TRBD2 on 5 matching bases. CDR3 length equals 14 residues. With 6 bases removed from V and 3 bases from J, the gap between germline ends came to 15 bases. Germline V gives CDR1 MDHEN, CDR2 SYDVKM. The CDR3 DNA follows: TGTGCCAGCAGGGACTCAGGCGCGCTCTACGAGCAGTACTTC. This sequence encodes CASRDSGALYEQYF.

The chain joins TRBV21-1 to TRBJ2-7; TRBD2 is the table's D call and was not checked against the DNA. TRBV21-1 is tagged as a pseudogene. This CDR3 has 10 residues. The CDR3 loop is CASSTCEQYF. As DNA, the CDR3 is TGTGCCAGCAGCACCTGCGAGCAGTACTTC.

The J gene is TRBJ2-5, the V gene TRBV6-7; possibly TRBD1 for D (5 bases). TRBV6-7 is placed among ORFs of uncertain function. V was pared by 5 bases and J by 5 bases, with 18 bases between. The CDR3 runs to 15 residues. The CDR3 region is CASSHRVGRRETQYF. DNA of the CDR3: TGTGCCAGCAGTCACCGAGTGGGGCGACGGGAGACCCAGTACTTC.

The V and J genes are TRBV28 and TRBJ1-2, with D possibly matching TRBD1 (5 bases). The germline V gene has CDR1 MDHEN and CDR2 SYDVKM. Trimming shortened V by 1 base and J by 2 bases, and 17 bases separated the two germline ends. The length of the CDR3 is 17 residues. The CDR3 sequence is CASSLSLGQGVNYGYTF. CDR3 sequence (DNA): TGTGCCAGCAGTTTATCCCTAGGCCAAGGGGTCAACTATGGCTACACCTTC.

The CDR3 DNA reads as TGTGCCAGTAGTTCTACAGCTAATCAGCCCCAGCATTTT. Translated, it gives CASSSTANQPQHF. The J gene is TRBJ1-5, the V gene TRBV19; D remains unclear. V gave up 5 bases and J gave up 4 bases, with 9 bases separating them. The length of the CDR3 is 13 residues. CDR1 and CDR2 from the germline V gene are LNHDA and SQIVND (reference sequence).

This sequence joins TRBV28 and TRBJ1-1; D call uncertain. Germline V gene lookup returns CDR1 MDHEN and CDR2 SYDVKM. CDR3 length equals 12 residues. Trimming stripped 4 bases from V and 0 bases from J, with 3 bases between. The CDR3 spells CASSSVNTEAFF. Written as DNA, the CDR3 is TGTGCCAGCAGTTCGGTGAACACTGAAGCTTTCTTT.

J is TRBJ2-7 and V is TRBV5-4; D is ambiguous. The CDR3 extends over 13 amino acids. V was clipped by 4 bases and J by 4 bases, with 12 bases between them. The germline CDR1 and CDR2 sequences are SGHNT and YYREEE (reference sequence). The CDR3 DNA reads TGTGCCAGCAGCCCCCCCGGCGGATACGAGCAGTACTTC. This codes for CASSPPGGYEQYF.

The rearrangement joins TRBV2 to TRBJ1-5; 7 positions agree with TRBD1. Unmatched junction bases numbered 2, after V lost 4 bases and J lost 5 bases. This CDR3 region has 13 residues. In germline, CDR1 is SNHLY, CDR2 FYNNEI. DNA for the CDR3: TGTGCCAGCAGTGGGACAGGACATCAGCCCCAGCATTTT. This codes for CASSGTGHQPQHF.

In nucleotides, the CDR3 is TGTGCCAGCAGCCAAAACCTACTAGCGGGAGTCCCCTACGAGCAGTACTTC. Protein: CASSQNLLAGVPYEQYF. The chain links TRBV7-8 to TRBJ2-7, with 11 bases aligning to TRBD2. J gave up 2 bases and V 5 bases, and 11 bases lay outside the gene matches. Germline CDR1 is SGHVS and CDR2 is FQNEAQ. This CDR3 spans 17 amino acids.

This sequence joins TRBV6-2 or TRBV6-3 and TRBJ1-2, with 9 nucleotides matching TRBD1. After removal of 5 bases from V and 4 bases from J, the junction contained 5 bases not matched to a gene. The CDR3 loop spans 14 amino acids. Germline CDR1 and CDR2: MNHEY and SVGEGT. CDR3 amino acids: CASSTPGQGYGYTF. Written as DNA, the CDR3 is TGTGCCAGCAGTACCCCGGGACAGGGCTATGGCTACACCTTC.

V and J are TRBV7-9 and TRBJ1-4; 7 positions match TRBD1. This CDR3 region has 14 residues. The J segment lost 4 bases and the V segment lost 8 bases, leaving 7 bases of the junction unmatched. The V gene's germline CDR1 is SEHNR and CDR2 FQNEAQ (reference sequence). The CDR3 reads CASLGTALNEKLFF. The CDR3 region has the DNA TGTGCCAGCTTAGGGACAGCCCTTAATGAAAAACTGTTTTTT.

This clone appeared a few times. Here the CDR3 reads CASSLPRGGFGYTF. CDR3 DNA sequence: TGTGCCAGCAGCTTGCCCAGGGGCGGTTTTGGCTACACCTTC. J is TRBJ1-2 and V is TRBV5-4; the D gene is possibly TRBD1 (6 bases). The CDR3 runs to 14 residues. Germline CDR1 reads SGHNT; CDR2 reads YYREEE (reference sequence). V dropped 1 base and J dropped 7 bases, with 14 bases sitting between them.

The chain links TRBV28 to TRBJ1-2; the match to TRBD1 covers 11 bases. Germline CDR1 is MDHEN and CDR2 is SYDVKM. Trimming removed 2 bases from V and 0 bases from J; junction bases left unmatched: 5. The CDR3 loop spans 17 amino acids. This chain's CDR3 is CASSLDRTGGPNYGYTF. The DNA for the CDR3 is TGTGCCAGCAGTTTAGACCGGACAGGGGGCCCTAACTATGGCTACACCTTC.

The chain is built from TRBV19 and TRBJ2-1, with 11 bases matching TRBD1. CDR1 LNHDA and CDR2 SQIVND come from the germline V gene (reference sequence). CDR3 length equals 14 residues. Germline trimming cut 5 bases from V and 14 bases from J; bases unmatched to any gene: 11. The CDR3 nucleotides are TGTGCCAGTAGTGCTTGGGGACAGGGGGAGAGTAAGTTCTTC. Residues: CASSAWGQGESKFF. The whole variable domain, filled in from reference TRBV19 and TRBJ2-1, reads DGGITQSPKYLFRKEGQNVTLSCEQNLNHDAMYWYRQDPGQGLRLIYYSQIVNDFQKGDIAEGYSVSREKKESFPLTVTSAQKNPTAFYLCASSAWGQGESKFFGPGTRLTVL.

CDR3 coding DNA: TGTGCCAGTAGTATAGATGCGCCTCGGGACGAGCAGTACTTC. Its protein product is CASSIDAPRDEQYF. The chain joins TRBV19 to TRBJ2-7; D gene uncertain. The CDR3 sequence is 14 residues long. The V and J ends lost 0 bases and 5 bases respectively, with 11 bases between them. Germline loops: CDR1 LNHDA, CDR2 SQIVND (reference sequence).

This clone appeared a few times. The V gene is TRBV18, the J gene TRBJ2-1, with D possibly being TRBD1 (5 bases). CDR1 is KGHSH and CDR2 is LQKENI in the germline V gene. The CDR3 consists of 15 residues. The ends were cut back, 4 bases at V and 0 bases at J, with 10 bases in the middle. The CDR3: CASSRTLSSYNEQFF. The CDR3 nucleotides read TGTGCCAGCTCACGGACACTGAGCTCCTACAATGAGCAGTTCTTC.

The rearrangement uses TRBV6-2 or TRBV6-3 and TRBJ2-7, with TRBD1 matching 7 bases. Per germline, CDR1 MNHEY and CDR2 SVGEGT. The CDR3 has 14 amino acids. V lost 3 bases, J lost 4 bases, and 6 bases stayed unmatched. CDR3 in DNA: TGTGCCAGCAGTTATTGGGACAGAGAATACGAGCAGTACTTC. Translated, it gives CASSYWDREYEQYF.

The chain has TRBV13 and TRBJ1-2; tentative D call: TRBD1 (6 bases). Between the trimmed V and J ends, which lost 5 bases and 8 bases, there was a span of 15 bases. This CDR3 is 13 amino acids long. Germline CDR1 is PRHDT and CDR2 is FYEKMQ (reference sequence). CDR3 DNA sequence: TGTGCCAGCAGCATGACAGGAGCGGGGGGCTACACCTTC. It yields the protein CASSMTGAGGYTF.

The V gene is TRBV6-2 or TRBV6-3, the J gene TRBJ2-3; D is possibly TRBD2 (6 bases). With 4 bases removed from V and 2 bases from J, the gap between germline ends came to 10 bases. Germline-derived CDR1 and CDR2 are MNHEY and SVGEGT. There are 14 residues in the CDR3. Here the CDR3 DNA reads TGTGCCAGCAGTTGGGGGGACTCCACAGATACGCAGTATTTT. Protein product: CASSWGDSTDTQYF.

This chain connects TRBV11-2 to TRBJ2-1; D not certain. The CDR3 length is 12 residues. V was pared by 3 bases and J by 8 bases, with 8 bases between. The germline V gene encodes CDR1 SGHAT and CDR2 FQNNGV. The chain's CDR3 is CASSFMGYEQFF. CDR3 bases: TGTGCCAGCAGCTTTATGGGCTATGAGCAGTTCTTC.

The chain combines TRBV6-6 with TRBJ2-4, with TRBD2 identical over 14 bases. Germline loops: CDR1 MNHNY, CDR2 SVGAGI (reference sequence). Losses at the gene ends were 6 bases for V and 7 bases for J; bases not matched to a gene: 5. The CDR3 runs to 15 residues. CDR3 sequence: CASSRLAGGPNIQYF. CDR3 coding DNA: TGTGCCAGCAGCCGACTAGCGGGAGGGCCTAACATTCAGTACTTC.

A single count supports this clone. The chain links TRBV7-3 to TRBJ2-2, with a possible D match to TRBD1 (6 bases). The CDR3 consists of 16 residues. V lost 5 bases to trimming and J lost 6 bases, with 19 bases between them. Germline values: CDR1 SGHTA, CDR2 FQGTGA. The CDR3 loop reads CASSPRQALGSGELFF. The CDR3 bases are TGTGCCAGCAGCCCGAGACAGGCCCTTGGTTCCGGGGAGCTGTTTTTT.

DNA of the CDR3: TGTGCCAGCAGTTTGGACATTTACTCTGGAAACACCATATATTTT. Translation gives CASSLDIYSGNTIYF. The J gene is TRBJ1-3, the V gene TRBV6-6, with a tentative D call TRBD1 (5 bases). The germline CDR1 and CDR2 sequences are MNHNY and SVGAGI (reference sequence). The CDR3 length is 15 residues. V was pared by 4 bases and J by 0 bases, with 10 bases between.

The rearrangement uses TRBV25-1 and TRBJ2-1, with D possibly matching TRBD2 (6 bases). The CDR3 runs to 15 residues. V was clipped by 6 bases and J by 3 bases, with 15 bases between them. Germline V gives CDR1 MGHDK, CDR2 SYGVNS. CDR3 bases: TGTGCCAGCAGGGACGAGCGGGCGATCTACAATGAGCAGTTCTTC. It encodes CASRDERAIYNEQFF.

The gene calls are TRBV5-4 and TRBJ2-5, with D possibly TRBD2 on 6 matching bases. This CDR3 comprises 12 residues. V was pared by 7 bases and J by 2 bases, with 9 bases between. CDR1 SGHNT and CDR2 YYREEE come from the germline V gene (reference sequence). The CDR3 here is CASSAGQETQYF. CDR3 coding DNA: TGTGCCAGCTCGGCGGGGCAAGAGACCCAGTACTTC.